These T cell receptor beta chains were read from a single sample in a study of blood T cell repertoires in COVID-19. Clones were read by immunoSEQ multiplex PCR, and TCRdb kept only the in-frame ones, dropping some. This sample yields a few hundred thousand clones, of which 70% to 90% are seen a single time; around 0.98% belongs to the top ten. Sequencing was carried out using peripheral blood. The receptors here all came from a woman in her thirties or forties who had recovered from COVID-19. Both conserved end residues are part of each CDR3. The D gene is left open where the match is weak. Rows give clone size only sometimes, using once, few, many, or a class for an expanded clone.

abundance	d_gene	j_gene	v_gene	CDR3aa	CDR3nt
once	NA	TRBJ2-2	TRBV6-1	CASSEGVRHRELFF	TGTGCCAGCAGTGAAGGAGTTAGACACCGGGAGCTGTTTTTT
NA	NA	TRBJ1-6	TRBV10-3	CAISESGGSPLHF	TGTGCCATCAGTGAGTCGGGGGGTTCACCCCTCCACTTT
NA	NA	TRBJ1-6	TRBV6-5	CASSLLYNSPLHF	TGTGCCAGCAGTCTCCTCTATAATTCACCCCTCCACTTT
NA	NA	TRBJ1-5	TRBV6-2/TRBV6-3	CASSYSGLNQPQHF	TGTGCCAGCAGTTATTCGGGGTTGAATCAGCCCCAGCATTTT
NA	TRBD1	TRBJ1-4	TRBV5-1	CASSSPGQGSAKLFF	TGCGCCAGCAGCTCCCCGGGACAGGGATCGGCAAAACTGTTTTTT
NA	TRBD1	TRBJ2-3	TRBV5-1	CASSTGQVVTDTQYF	TGCGCCAGCAGCACCGGACAGGTTGTCACAGATACGCAGTATTTT
NA	TRBD1	TRBJ2-6	TRBV18	CASSPNDRVQGANVLTF	TGTGCCAGCTCACCAAACGACAGGGTCCAGGGGGCCAACGTCCTGACTTTC
once	NA	TRBJ2-3	TRBV2	CAWEGEDTDTQYF	TGTGCGTGGGAGGGGGAGGACACAGATACGCAGTATTTT
NA	TRBD1	TRBJ1-2	TRBV6-5	CASRQTGGYGYTF	TGTGCCAGCAGGCAGACAGGGGGGTATGGCTACACCTTC
NA	TRBD1	TRBJ2-1	TRBV23-1	CASRRVRDRRIGEQFF	TGCGCCAGCAGGCGAGTCCGGGACAGGCGAATAGGTGAGCAGTTCTTC
few	NA	TRBJ1-6	TRBV27	CASSWDTGTHNSPLHF	TGTGCCAGCAGTTGGGACACCGGGACCCATAATTCACCCCTCCACTTT
NA	NA	TRBJ2-2	TRBV7-9	CASRSPVGGELFF	TGTGCCAGCAGGAGCCCTGTCGGCGGGGAGCTGTTTTTT
NA	NA	TRBJ2-1	TRBV4-1	CASSQVSSGALDEQFF	TGCGCCAGCAGCCAAGTATCGTCGGGAGCGCTTGATGAGCAGTTCTTC